The 4 T cell receptor beta chains listed next were all sequenced from one sample in a study of spatial heterogeneity in lung cancer. Time point of the sample: sample taken at primary tumor resection. TCRdb re-called the 5' RACE reads with MiXCR, one entry per CDR3 protein. This table holds roughly 25,000 distinct CDR3 sequences, 4% to 5% found once. Source: PBMCs, taken at surgery. Receptors originate from a male donor with early-stage non-small cell lung cancer.

This clonotype showed up many times. V and J are TRBV9 and TRBJ2-4; a possible D gene is TRBD1 (8 bases). Germline loops: CDR1 SGDLS, CDR2 YYNGEE. The CDR3 has 14 residues. V shed 3 bases and J shed 5 bases, with 12 bases lying between them. CDR3 residues: CASSATGGENIQYF. CDR3 nucleotide sequence: TGTGCCAGCAGCGCAACAGGGGGGGAAAACATTCAGTACTTC.

At least ten counts were recorded for this clonotype. The J gene is TRBJ2-7, the V gene TRBV5-6; possible D gene TRBD1, 5 bases. Trimming stripped 4 bases from V and 0 bases from J, with 14 bases between. Germline values: CDR1 SGHDT, CDR2 YYEEEE. The CDR3 has 15 amino acids. The CDR3 DNA reads as TGTGCCAGCAGCCTGGGGCAGGGAACCTCCTACGAGCAGTACTTC. Translated: CASSLGQGTSYEQYF.

This clonotype has at least ten counts. The J gene is TRBJ1-3, the V gene TRBV6-5; TRBD1 matches at 7 bases. The CDR3 totals 16 residues. The V gene end was trimmed by 0 bases and the J gene end by 0 bases; junction bases not matched to a gene: 2. Looked up from germline, CDR1 is MNHEY and CDR2 is SVGAGI. The CDR3 region is CASSYSGGISGNTIYF. The CDR3 DNA reads as TGTGCCAGCAGTTACTCAGGGGGCATCTCTGGAAACACCATATATTTT.

This clonotype was recorded at least ten times. V gene TRBV29-1 combines with J gene TRBJ1-2; 7 nucleotides agree with TRBD1. Losses at the gene ends were 5 bases for V and 0 bases for J; bases not matched to a gene: 3. Germline CDR1 SQVTM, CDR2 ANQGSEA. The CDR3 sequence is 13 residues long. CDR3 bases: TGCAGCGTTCCGACAGGGCCTAACTATGGCTACACCTTC. This gives the protein CSVPTGPNYGYTF.